Presented here are 25 T cell receptor beta chains from one specimen sequenced in a study of human versus mouse CDR3 diversity and MHC coevolution. Assay used: immunoSEQ multiplex PCR; TCRdb lists only in-frame clones, some missing. The sample has some 82,000 clones, about 94% seen once; the top ten hold 1.2% to 1.5%. Specimen: naive CD4+ T cells from blood. Subset defined: CD45RO-negative CD62L-positive naive CD4 T cells. These receptors were collected from a person aged 30 to 70 in good health.

The rearrangement uses TRBV7-2 and TRBJ1-2, with D perhaps TRBD1 (5 bases). Looked up from germline, CDR1 is SGHTA and CDR2 is FQGNSA. The CDR3 is made up of 18 amino acids. V was shortened by 3 bases and J by 8 bases, with 28 bases between the two germline ends. The DNA for the CDR3 is TGTGCCAGCAGCTTGGTGACAGTTTTCTCAATTAGGTCGAGGGGCTACACCTTC. It translates to CASSLVTVFSIRSRGYTF.

V gene TRBV5-6 combines with J gene TRBJ2-7, with 7 bases identical to TRBD2. The CDR3 runs to 14 residues. Germline trimming cut 0 bases from V and 6 bases from J; bases unmatched to any gene: 6. Germline CDR1 and CDR2: SGHDT and YYEEEE. CDR3 protein: CASSLVSGYGEQYF. Here the CDR3 DNA reads TGTGCCAGCAGCTTGGTTAGCGGGTATGGCGAGCAGTACTTC.

The rearrangement uses TRBV6-5 and TRBJ2-1; 9 nucleotides match TRBD1. V dropped 5 bases and J dropped 9; count of bases not matched to a gene: 8. The CDR3 spans 14 residues. Germline assignment: CDR1 MNHEY and CDR2 SVGAGI. The DNA for the CDR3 is TGTGCCAGCAGTCTCGGGACAGGGCAGGGTGAGCAGTTCTTC. Translated: CASSLGTGQGEQFF.

The chain couples TRBV4-2 to TRBJ1-1; 9 bases map to TRBD1. The CDR3 extends over 17 amino acids. Germline V gives CDR1 LGHNA, CDR2 YNFKEQ. The junction had 6 bases not matched to a gene; V was cut back by 0 bases and J by 1 base. The CDR3, as DNA: TGTGCCAGCAGCCAAGAGGGACAGGGTCACGCGAACACTGAAGCTTTCTTT. Its protein is CASSQEGQGHANTEAFF.

The chain joins TRBV5-5 to TRBJ1-3, with D unclear. The germline V gene has CDR1 SGHKS and CDR2 YYEKEE (reference sequence). Trimming removed 1 base from V and 0 bases from J, with 11 bases in between. This CDR3 is 16 amino acids long. The CDR3 DNA reads as TGTGCCAGCAGCTTGTGGCTTCCCAACTCTGGAAACACCATATATTTT. This sequence encodes CASSLWLPNSGNTIYF.

J is TRBJ1-1 and V is TRBV6-5; D perhaps matches TRBD1 (5 bases). V shed 6 bases and J shed 3 bases, with 11 bases lying between them. From germline, CDR1 is MNHEY and CDR2 SVGAGI. The CDR3 is 13 residues long. This chain's CDR3 is CASSDVRDTEAFF. The CDR3 bases are TGTGCCAGCAGCGACGTCAGGGACACTGAAGCTTTCTTT.

CDR3 sequence: CASSPLSGKTGELFF. In DNA, the CDR3 is TGTGCCAGCAGCCCTTTATCAGGGAAGACCGGGGAGCTGTTTTTT. The chain couples TRBV9 to TRBJ2-2; a weak D match, TRBD1 (5 bases). V lost 4 bases, J lost 5 bases, and 15 bases lay in between. The CDR3 is made up of 15 amino acids. Germline loops: CDR1 SGDLS, CDR2 YYNGEE.

The chain uses TRBV4-3 and TRBJ1-1; D ambiguous. CDR1 and CDR2 from the germline V gene are LGHNA and YSLEER. This CDR3 is built from 14 residues. Deletions cut 2 bases from V and 2 bases from J, with 9 bases between. The CDR3 DNA reads TGCGCCAGCAGCCAACAACTGACTAACACTGAAGCTTTCTTT. Protein product: CASSQQLTNTEAFF.

V usage is TRBV12-5 and J usage is TRBJ1-2; D is ambiguous. CDR1 and CDR2 (germline): LGHNT, FRNRAP. CDR3 length: 15 amino acids. Trimming cost V 1 base and J 1 base, with 10 bases left between them. The CDR3 here is CASGLAGSINYGYTF. The CDR3 nucleotides are TGTGCTAGTGGTTTGGCCGGGAGCATTAACTATGGCTACACCTTC.

V and J are TRBV6-6 and TRBJ1-1; the D gene is possibly TRBD1 (5 bases). The CDR3 totals 15 residues. V dropped 5 bases and J dropped 0 bases, with 13 bases sitting between them. Germline CDR1 MNHNY, CDR2 SVGAGI (reference sequence). Written as DNA, the CDR3 is TGTGCCAGCAGTCCCCGGGTGGGGCTGAACACTGAAGCTTTCTTT. Its translation: CASSPRVGLNTEAFF.

CDR3 nucleotide sequence: TGTGCCAGCAGCCCACCTTGGGGGACACTGAACACCGGGGAGCTGTTTTTT. Residues: CASSPPWGTLNTGELFF. The chain carries TRBV7-2 and TRBJ2-2, with a tentative D call TRBD1 (6 bases). The CDR3 has 17 amino acids. V was trimmed by 5 bases and J by 1 base, leaving 17 bases between them. Germline V lookup: CDR1 SGHTA, CDR2 FQGNSA.

The rearrangement links TRBV25-1 to TRBJ2-7; D is unresolved. V was cut by 2 bases and J by 6 bases, with 11 bases left in between. Germline V gene sequence: CDR1 MGHDK, CDR2 SYGVNS. The CDR3 runs to 13 residues. The CDR3 here is CASSEGAYPEQYF. The DNA of the CDR3 is TGTGCCAGCAGTGAAGGAGCTTACCCCGAGCAGTACTTC.

The CDR3 loop reads CASSQRTSGRDEQYF. For the CDR3, the DNA is TGTGCCAGCTCACAACGGACTAGCGGGAGGGACGAGCAGTACTTC. The chain joins TRBV18 to TRBJ2-7, with 15 bases that match TRBD2. Germline values: CDR1 KGHSH, CDR2 LQKENI. The CDR3 contains 15 residues. The trim removed 4 bases at V and 5 bases at J, leaving 3 bases unmatched.

This sequence joins TRBV5-8 and TRBJ2-1; the match to TRBD2 covers 9 bases. V trimming: 5 bases; J trimming: 7 bases; junction bases outside the gene matches: 13. The CDR3 has 16 amino acids. Germline V CDR1 and CDR2: SGHTS, YDEGEE. The chain's CDR3 is CASRWIAGGAWNEQFF. The CDR3 DNA reads TGTGCCAGCAGGTGGATCGCGGGAGGGGCATGGAATGAGCAGTTCTTC.

This clone showed up just once. The rearrangement links TRBV5-1 to TRBJ1-2, with 8 bases identical to TRBD1. CDR3 size: 14 residues. Germline V lookup: CDR1 SGHRS, CDR2 YFSETQ. V lost 3 bases to trimming and J lost 1 base; unmatched junction nucleotides: 2. The CDR3 nucleotides are TGCGCCAGCAGCTCGACAGGGGTTAACTATGGCTACACCTTC. Protein: CASSSTGVNYGYTF. The whole variable domain, filled in from reference TRBV5-1 and TRBJ1-2, reads KAGVTQTPRYLIKTRGQQVTLSCSPISGHRSVSWYQQTPGQGLQFLFEYFSETQRNKGNFPGRFSGRQFSNSRSEMNVSTLELGDSALYLCASSSTGVNYGYTFGSGTRLTVV.

The rearrangement links TRBV4-2 to TRBJ1-4; weak D call: TRBD1 (6 bases). This CDR3 comprises 14 residues. Germline loops: CDR1 LGHNA, CDR2 YNFKEQ. The germline V and J ends were trimmed by 1 base and 4 bases, with 7 bases remaining between them. CDR3 in amino acids: CASSQVQGNEKLFF. CDR3 nucleotides: TGTGCCAGCAGCCAAGTACAGGGTAATGAAAAACTGTTTTTT.

The table lists this clone with a count of one. The chain links TRBV5-1 to TRBJ2-3; 11 nucleotides line up with TRBD2. Per the germline V gene, CDR1 is SGHRS and CDR2 is YFSETQ. The CDR3 runs to 18 residues. Germline trimming cut 0 bases from V and 2 bases from J; bases unmatched to any gene: 8. CDR3 loop: CASSLGGSGRAYTDTQYF. CDR3 DNA: TGCGCCAGCAGCTTGGGGGGTAGCGGGAGGGCCTACACAGATACGCAGTATTTT.

The gene calls are TRBV18 and TRBJ1-4; unclear D gene. CDR1 and CDR2 from the germline V gene are KGHSH and LQKENI. The CDR3 runs 15 residues. V dropped 3 bases and J dropped 5 bases, with 13 bases sitting between them. Written as DNA, the CDR3 is TGTGCCAGCTCACCGCGGGCGGGAACGAATGAAAAACTGTTTTTT. Translation gives CASSPRAGTNEKLFF.

CDR3 nucleotides: TGTGCCAGCAGCCCTCGGACAAACTACGAGCAGTACTTC. It specifies CASSPRTNYEQYF. The chain is built from TRBV5-4 and TRBJ2-7; possibly TRBD1 for D (5 bases). The CDR3 contains 13 residues. V lost 4 bases and J lost 3, with 11 bases in between. Per germline, CDR1 SGHNT and CDR2 YYREEE (reference sequence).

This chain links TRBV4-2 with TRBJ1-1; no firm D call. Trimming stripped 4 bases from V and 1 base from J, with 10 bases between. Per the germline V gene, CDR1 is LGHNA and CDR2 is YNFKEQ. CDR3 length: 14 residues. Here the CDR3 reads CASSLRTENTEAFF. The CDR3 bases are TGTGCCAGCAGCCTCAGGACTGAGAACACTGAAGCTTTCTTT.

The V gene is TRBV30, the J gene TRBJ2-5, with 9 bases identical to TRBD2. The germline CDR1 and CDR2 sequences are GTSNPN and SVGIG (reference sequence). V trimming: 8 bases; J trimming: 5 bases; junction bases outside the gene matches: 9. This CDR3 spans 13 amino acids. CDR3 DNA sequence: TGTGCCCTTGAGGCGGGGGGGCAGGAGACCCAGTACTTC. Amino acids: CALEAGGQETQYF. The whole variable domain, remainder taken from reference TRBV30 and TRBJ2-5, is SQTIHQWPATLVQPVGSPLSLECTVEGTSNPNLYWYRQAAGRGLQLLFYSVGIGQISSEVPQNLSASRPQDRQFILSSKKLLLSDSGFYLCALEAGGQETQYFGPGTRLLVL.

The rearrangement joins TRBV27 to TRBJ2-7; TRBD2 is a possible D gene (5 bases). The V and J ends lost 6 bases and 0 bases respectively, with 12 bases between them. Per the germline V gene, CDR1 is MNHEY and CDR2 is SMNVEV (reference sequence). There are 14 residues in the CDR3. The CDR3 coding sequence is TGTGCCAGCAGCTTTTCGGGAAACTCCTACGAGCAGTACTTC. This codes for CASSFSGNSYEQYF.

DNA for the CDR3: TGCGCCAGCAGCCCCACCTCGATCCAGACCAGCCTGCGGGCTGAAGCTTTCTTT. Translated: CASSPTSIQTSLRAEAFF. The chain carries TRBV4-1 and TRBJ1-1; D unclear. CDR3 size: 18 residues. Germline V gene data show CDR1 as MGHRA and CDR2 as YSYEKL. Trimming left V 4 bases short and J 6 bases short, with 27 bases between.

The rearrangement joins TRBV9 to TRBJ2-7, with D unresolved. CDR3 length: 14 amino acids. CDR1 and CDR2 (germline): SGDLS, YYNGEE. The germline V and J ends were trimmed by 0 bases and 3 bases, with 10 bases remaining between them. The CDR3 region is CASSVAPADYEQYF. The DNA for the CDR3 is TGTGCCAGCAGCGTAGCCCCGGCGGACTACGAGCAGTACTTC. Complete variable domain (other parts from reference TRBV9 and TRBJ2-7): DSGVTQTPKHLITATGQRVTLRCSPRSGDLSVYWYQQSLDQGLQFLIQYYNGEERAKGNILERFSAQQFPDLHSELNLSSLELGDSALYFCASSVAPADYEQYFGPGTRLTVT.

V gene TRBV28 combines with J gene TRBJ1-1; D is unclear. This CDR3 is 11 amino acids long. CDR1 and CDR2 (germline): MDHEN, SYDVKM. With 6 bases removed from V and 8 bases from J, the gap between germline ends came to 10 bases. The CDR3 is CASRSAVEAFF. The CDR3 nucleotides read TGTGCCAGCAGATCGGCGGTCGAAGCTTTCTTT.